This passage covers 13 T cell receptor beta chains from one sample sequenced in a study of T cells after yellow fever vaccination. Using its own MiXCR run on the 5' RACE reads, TCRdb lists one record per CDR3 protein. Among under 550,000 distinct CDR3 sequences listed, roughly 22% were seen once. The sample here was PBMCs, taken 21 days after the first yellow fever vaccination. These receptors were taken from a man aged 18 to 30 who received the YFV17D yellow fever vaccine.

This clonotype showed up just a few times. The chain is built from TRBV10-3 and TRBJ2-3; 11 positions agree with TRBD2. The CDR3 is made up of 17 amino acids. The germline CDR1 and CDR2 sequences are ENHRY and SYGVKD. The V gene end was trimmed by 4 bases and the J gene end by 0 bases; junction bases not matched to a gene: 6. The CDR3 loop is CAISAGLAESSTDTQYF. As DNA, the CDR3 is TGTGCCATCAGTGCGGGACTAGCGGAGTCGAGCACAGATACGCAGTATTTT.

The chain recombines TRBV6-1 with TRBJ1-3, with D unclear. V was pared by 7 bases and J by 2 bases, with 18 bases between. The CDR3 is 16 amino acids. Germline CDR1 is MNHNS and CDR2 is SASEGT. CDR3 bases: TGTGCCAGCACATACACGTACACCCTAACTGGAAACACCATATATTTT. It encodes CASTYTYTLTGNTIYF.

The chain carries TRBV11-2 and TRBJ1-1, with D maybe TRBD1 (5 bases). Germline CDR1 is SGHAT and CDR2 is FQNNGV. The CDR3 covers 14 residues. V lost 4 bases and J 5 bases, leaving 14 bases between the germline ends. CDR3 region: CASSSGPFLTEAFF. The CDR3 DNA reads TGTGCCAGCAGCTCGGGGCCGTTTCTTACTGAAGCTTTCTTT. The full variable domain, its missing parts supplied by reference TRBV11-2 and TRBJ1-1, is EAGVAQSPRYKIIEKRQSVAFWCNPISGHATLYWYQQILGQGPKLLIQFQNNGVVDDSQLPKDRFSAERLKGVDSTLKIQPAKLEDSAVYLCASSSGPFLTEAFFGQGTRLTVV.

The sample holds a few counts of this clonotype. The chain has TRBV13 and TRBJ2-5; D not resolved. CDR1 and CDR2 from the germline V gene are PRHDT and FYEKMQ (reference sequence). Trimming took off 3 bases at V and 3 bases at J, with 14 bases between the two ends. This CDR3 contains 15 residues. CDR3 region: CASSFTAFREETQYF. The CDR3, as DNA: TGTGCCAGCAGCTTTACCGCCTTCCGGGAAGAGACCCAGTACTTC.

The rearrangement joins TRBV6-2 or TRBV6-3 to TRBJ2-7, with D perhaps TRBD1 (5 bases). V lost 3 bases and J lost 5, with 11 bases in between. This CDR3 region has 13 residues. In germline, CDR1 is MNHEY, CDR2 SVGEGT. CDR3 sequence: CASSYAGINEQYF. The CDR3 DNA follows: TGTGCCAGCAGTTATGCAGGGATCAACGAGCAGTACTTC.

Only a few counts were recorded for this clonotype. The J gene is TRBJ2-3, the V gene TRBV28, with D possibly matching TRBD1 (6 bases). Trimming left V 4 bases short and J 1 base short, with 21 bases between. Germline CDR1 MDHEN, CDR2 SYDVKM. CDR3 length: 18 residues. DNA of the CDR3: TGTGCCAGCAGTTATCCTCTGTTTGAGGGGGAAGGCACAGATACGCAGTATTTT. Its translation: CASSYPLFEGEGTDTQYF.

This clonotype has only a few counts. This chain joins TRBV6-5 and TRBJ2-2; D call uncertain. V was cut by 0 bases and J by 0 bases, with 11 bases left in between. Looked up from germline, CDR1 is MNHEY and CDR2 is SVGAGI. The CDR3 spans 17 residues. The CDR3 sequence: CASSYSSSLSNTGELFF. The CDR3 DNA sequence: TGTGCCAGCAGTTACTCGTCATCCCTTTCGAACACCGGGGAGCTGTTTTTT.

The chain combines TRBV7-9 with TRBJ1-2; D is uncertain. Germline V gene lookup returns CDR1 SEHNR and CDR2 FQNEAQ (reference sequence). Trimming stripped 2 bases from V and 1 base from J, with 17 bases between. The CDR3 is 17 residues long. The CDR3 DNA reads as TGTGCCAGCAGCTTAAAGGGCCTCCAACCGGATAACTATGGCTACACCTTC. Residues: CASSLKGLQPDNYGYTF.

This clonotype appeared a few times. The chain combines TRBV7-2 with TRBJ1-2; 8 nucleotides match TRBD1. V lost 5 bases, J lost 8 bases, and 10 bases stayed unmatched. CDR3 length: 14 residues. CDR1 is SGHTA, CDR2 FQGNSA, per germline. For the CDR3, the DNA is TGTGCCAGCAGCCACGACAGGGGCTTAATGGGCTACACCTTC. Amino acids: CASSHDRGLMGYTF.

V is TRBV10-3 and J is TRBJ2-1; TRBD2 matches at 10 bases. The CDR3 runs to 17 residues. Trimming took 0 bases from V and 2 from J; bases not matched to a gene: 4. The germline V gene has CDR1 ENHRY and CDR2 SYGVKD. The CDR3 DNA reads as TGTGCCATCAGTGAGTCGAAACTAGCGGGACCCTACAATGAGCAGTTCTTC. This codes for CAISESKLAGPYNEQFF.

CDR3 coding DNA: TGCAGTGCTAGAGAGGGTACAGGCATAAATGAAAAACTGTTTTTT. This gives the protein CSAREGTGINEKLFF. This chain uses TRBV20-1 with TRBJ1-4; D perhaps matches TRBD1 (5 bases). Looked up from germline, CDR1 is DFQATT and CDR2 is SNEGSKA (reference sequence). V was pared by 0 bases and J by 5 bases, with 13 bases between. The CDR3 is 15 amino acids.

This chain uses TRBV6-4 with TRBJ2-1, with 12 bases matching TRBD1. After removal of 6 bases from V and 9 bases from J, the junction contained 12 bases not matched to a gene. The CDR3 loop spans 16 amino acids. The germline CDR1 and CDR2 sequences are MRHNA and SNTAGT. The CDR3 DNA follows: TGTGCCAGCAGCGTTATGGGACAGGGGGCAGGTGTTGAGCAGTTCTTC. Translating gives CASSVMGQGAGVEQFF.

CDR3 bases: TGTGCCAGCAGGGGCACATCCGGAAACACCATATATTTT. Translating it yields CASRGTSGNTIYF. The chain employs TRBV5-5 and TRBJ1-3; D is uncertain. Trimming pared 5 bases from V and 4 bases from J, leaving 10 bases between. This CDR3 is built from 13 residues. The germline V gene has CDR1 SGHKS and CDR2 YYEKEE (reference sequence).